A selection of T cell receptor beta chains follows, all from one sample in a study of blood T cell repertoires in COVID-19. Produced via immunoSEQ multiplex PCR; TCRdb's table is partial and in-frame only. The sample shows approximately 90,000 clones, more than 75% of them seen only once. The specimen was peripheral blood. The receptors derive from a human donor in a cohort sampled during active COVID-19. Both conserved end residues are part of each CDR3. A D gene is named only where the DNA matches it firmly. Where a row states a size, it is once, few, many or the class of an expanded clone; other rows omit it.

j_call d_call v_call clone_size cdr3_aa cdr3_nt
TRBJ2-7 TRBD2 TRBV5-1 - CASSTQPGLEVYEQYF TGCGCCAGCAGCACGCAGCCGGGACTAGAGGTGTACGAGCAGTACTTC
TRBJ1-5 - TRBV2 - CASSVSRGSNQPQHF TGTGCCAGCAGTGTAAGCAGGGGTAGCAATCAGCCCCAGCATTTT
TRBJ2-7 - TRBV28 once CASTPRTLPLVYEQYF TGTGCCAGCACCCCCCGAACACTACCCCTAGTCTACGAGCAGTACTTC
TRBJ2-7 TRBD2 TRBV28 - CASSSTHSGRSYEQYF TGTGCCAGCAGCTCCACCCATAGCGGGAGATCCTACGAGCAGTACTTC
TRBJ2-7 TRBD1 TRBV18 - CASSPEGQGSQQYF TGTGCCAGCTCACCTGAGGGACAGGGATCGCAGCAGTACTTC
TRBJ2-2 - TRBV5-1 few CASSLSAGRTGELFF TGCGCCAGCAGCTTGTCCGCGGGGAGAACCGGGGAGCTGTTTTTT
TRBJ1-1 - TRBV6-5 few CASSYAGGNTEAFF TGTGCCAGCAGTTACGCGGGGGGCAACACTGAAGCTTTCTTT
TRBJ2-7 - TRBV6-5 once CASKRLRASEQYF TGTGCCAGCAAGAGACTACGGGCCTCGGAGCAGTACTTC
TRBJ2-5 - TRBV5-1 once CASSLGQPQETQYF TGCGCCAGCAGCTTGGGACAGCCCCAAGAGACCCAGTACTTC
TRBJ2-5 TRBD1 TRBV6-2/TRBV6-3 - CASSYLTQGQTQYF TGTGCCAGCAGTTACCTTACACAGGGGCAGACCCAGTACTTC
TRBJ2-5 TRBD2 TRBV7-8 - CASSPVGLAAQETQYF TGTGCCAGCAGCCCCGTGGGACTAGCGGCCCAAGAGACCCAGTACTTC
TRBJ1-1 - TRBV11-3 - CASSLDGQNTEAFF TGTGCCAGCAGCTTAGATGGACAGAACACTGAAGCTTTCTTT
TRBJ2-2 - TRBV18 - CASSPGATGELFF TGTGCCAGCTCACCAGGGGCCACCGGGGAGCTGTTTTTT
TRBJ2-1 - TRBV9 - CASSVGAGEWDEQFF TGTGCCAGCAGCGTAGGGGCAGGGGAGTGGGATGAGCAGTTCTTC
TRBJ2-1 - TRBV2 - CASSEQGSYNEQFF TGTGCCAGCAGTGAACAGGGTTCCTACAATGAGCAGTTCTTC
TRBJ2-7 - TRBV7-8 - CASSLGPKHLGTYEQYF TGTGCCAGCAGCTTAGGCCCCAAGCACCTAGGCACCTACGAGCAGTACTTC
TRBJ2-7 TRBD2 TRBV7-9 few CASAASRPTSGGSYEQYF TGTGCCTCAGCAGCGTCACGACCGACTAGCGGGGGATCCTACGAGCAGTACTTC
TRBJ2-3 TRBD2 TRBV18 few CASSQAQAGEVDTQYF TGTGCCAGCTCCCAGGCCCAAGCGGGAGAGGTAGATACGCAGTATTTT
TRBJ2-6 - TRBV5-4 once CASSLLQGMAGANVLTF TGTGCCAGCAGCTTGTTGCAGGGTATGGCGGGGGCCAACGTCCTGACTTTC
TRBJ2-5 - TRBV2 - CASSEQAGQETQYF TGTGCCAGCAGTGAACAGGCAGGGCAGGAGACCCAGTACTTC
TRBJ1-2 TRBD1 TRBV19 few CASSIGRQGLGYTF TGTGCCAGTAGTATAGGCCGACAGGGGCTTGGCTACACCTTC
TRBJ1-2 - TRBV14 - CASSQTANYGYTF TGTGCCAGCAGTCAGACAGCTAACTATGGCTACACCTTC
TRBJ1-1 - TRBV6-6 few CASWEVLTEAFF TGTGCCAGTTGGGAGGTGCTCACTGAAGCTTTCTTT
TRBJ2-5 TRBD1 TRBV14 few CASSQDLDRGYF TGTGCCAGCAGCCAAGACTTGGACAGGGGGTACTTC
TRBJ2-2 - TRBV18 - CASSPPIQGPGELFF TGTGCCAGCTCACCACCGATCCAGGGTCCGGGGGAGCTGTTTTTT
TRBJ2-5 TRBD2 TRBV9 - CASSPLGLEGETQYF TGTGCCAGCAGCCCACTAGGACTAGAAGGAGAGACCCAGTACTTC
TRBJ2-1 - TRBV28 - CASTLSSYNEQFF TGTGCCAGCACCCTAAGCTCCTACAATGAGCAGTTCTTC
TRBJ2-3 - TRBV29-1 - CSVRFLDTDTQYF TGCAGCGTGAGGTTTTTAGACACAGATACGCAGTATTTT
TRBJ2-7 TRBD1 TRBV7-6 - CASSPRTGAYEQYF TGTGCCAGCAGCCCCCGGACAGGGGCCTACGAGCAGTACTTC
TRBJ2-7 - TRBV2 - CASREDSYEQYF TGTGCCAGCAGAGAGGACAGCTACGAGCAGTACTTC
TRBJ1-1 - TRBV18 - CASSPLGGNLNTEAFF TGTGCCAGCTCACCCCTCGGGGGAAACCTGAACACTGAAGCTTTCTTT
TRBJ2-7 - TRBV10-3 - CAISASTDYEQYF TGTGCCATCAGTGCGTCCACTGACTACGAGCAGTACTTC
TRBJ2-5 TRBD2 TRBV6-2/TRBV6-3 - CASSSPTSGSETQYF TGTGCCAGCAGTTCTCCGACTAGCGGGAGTGAGACCCAGTACTTC
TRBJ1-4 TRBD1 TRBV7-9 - CASSSGQGGDEKLFF TGTGCCAGCAGCTCTGGACAGGGGGGCGATGAAAAACTGTTTTTT
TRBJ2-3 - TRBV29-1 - CSVEGAGRTDTQYF TGCAGCGTTGAAGGGGCCGGTCGGACAGATACGCAGTATTTT
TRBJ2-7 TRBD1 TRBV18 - CASSPGTGTSYEQYF TGTGCCAGCTCACCCGGGACAGGCACGTCCTACGAGCAGTACTTC
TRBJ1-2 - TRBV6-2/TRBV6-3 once CASSYETGSYGYTF TGTGCCAGCAGTTACGAGACAGGCTCATATGGCTACACCTTC
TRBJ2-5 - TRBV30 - CAWNRALQETQYF TGTGCCTGGAACAGGGCCCTCCAAGAGACCCAGTACTTC
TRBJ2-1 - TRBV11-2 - CASSLDGLEQFF TGTGCCAGCAGCTTAGACGGACTTGAGCAGTTCTTC
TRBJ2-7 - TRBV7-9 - CASSLQGPSSYEQYF TGTGCCAGCAGCTTACAGGGGCCCAGCTCCTACGAGCAGTACTTC
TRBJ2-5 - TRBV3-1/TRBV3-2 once CASSQELAEETQYF TGTGCCAGCAGCCAAGAATTAGCGGAAGAGACCCAGTACTTC
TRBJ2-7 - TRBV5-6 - CASSIPPLSEQYF TGTGCCAGCAGCATCCCCCCCCTGAGCGAGCAGTACTTC
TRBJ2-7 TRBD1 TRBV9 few CASSAQGVWTYEQYF TGTGCCAGCAGCGCTCAGGGGGTTTGGACCTACGAGCAGTACTTC
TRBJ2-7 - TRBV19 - CASTSGGPTYEQYF TGTGCCAGTACCTCCGGGGGGCCCACCTACGAGCAGTACTTC